The entry that follows covers one TCR beta chain sequence. This sample is drawn from a study of cytomegalovirus exposure and HLA in healthy donors. V trimming: 2 bases; J trimming: 7 bases; junction bases outside the gene matches: 4. The germline V gene encodes CDR1 SGHTA and CDR2 FQGTGA. The CDR3 spans 13 residues. The PCR ran on 60 Vbeta and 13 Jbeta primers. The repertoire was sequenced with immunoSEQ multiplex PCR; TCRdb's copy has only in-frame clones and lacks some. The sample includes about 160,000 clones, about four fifths of them seen just once. Input material: PBMCs. The rearrangement links TRBV7-3 to TRBJ1-2; TRBD1 matches 7 bases. This receptor was obtained from a woman in her twenties or thirties in good health and CMV-seropositive. CDR3 in amino acids: CASSLRQGSGYTF. CDR3 DNA: TGTGCCAGCAGCTTACGACAGGGCTCTGGCTACACCTTC.